Listed below are T cell receptor beta chains from one sample, sequenced in a study of neurological immune-mediated disorders. In TCRdb, the 5' RACE reads were re-called with MiXCR into one record per CDR3 protein. The sample contains tens of thousands of distinct CDR3 sequences, more than 5% of which appear only once. The specimen was CD4+ T cells from blood. All receptors derive from a woman aged 18-29 years with multiple sclerosis. CDR3s include the opening cysteine and the closing phenylalanine or tryptophan. A D gene is named only where the DNA matches it firmly. Clone size, where shown, is once, few, many, or a class for clones that have expanded.

>many|TRBJ1-2|TRBV5-1|TRBD1
TGCGCCAGCAGAGAAGGGGGCGCCGACTATGGCTACACCTTC
CASREGGADYGYTF
>many|TRBJ1-1|TRBV5-1|TRBD1
TGCGCCAGCAGCTTTAACCCCAGGGGGCTTGGGACTGAAGCTTTCTTT
CASSFNPRGLGTEAFF
>NA|TRBJ2-7|TRBV5-1|NA
TGCGCCAGCAGCTTGGATATGGCCGAGCAGTACTTC
CASSLDMAEQYF
>many|TRBJ2-3|TRBV20-1|NA
TGCAGTGTCCGTGGGTTCAACACAGATACGCAGTATTTT
CSVRGFNTDTQYF
>many|TRBJ2-1|TRBV4-2|TRBD2
TGTGCCAGCAGCCAAGGACTAGCGGGATACAATGAGCAGTTCTTC
CASSQGLAGYNEQFF
>many|TRBJ1-1|TRBV27|TRBD1
TGTGCCAGCAGTTCATGGGAGGGACAGGGGGGTCGAGCTTTCTTT
CASSSWEGQGGRAFF
>many|TRBJ1-1|TRBV6-4|NA
TGTGCCAGCAGTTTCAACACAGGGCCGAACACTGAAGCTTTCTTT
CASSFNTGPNTEAFF
>many|TRBJ1-1|TRBV10-3|TRBD1
TGTGCCATCAGTAGGACAGGGGAGAATGAAGCTTTCTTT
CAISRTGENEAFF
>NA|TRBJ2-1|TRBV11-3|NA
TGTGCCAGCAGCTTAGATTACGGGATCAGGAACTACAATGAGCAGTTCTTC
CASSLDYGIRNYNEQFF
>many|TRBJ1-2|TRBV20-1|TRBD1
TGCAGTGCCATGAGACAGGGGACTAACTATGGCTACACCTTC
CSAMRQGTNYGYTF
>many|TRBJ1-2|TRBV5-1|NA
TGCGCCAGCAGCTTGGTCGGGGGCTATGGCTACACCTTC
CASSLVGGYGYTF
>many|TRBJ1-3|TRBV7-2|NA
TGTGCCAGCAGCTTAGAAGTCTTCTCTGGAAACACCATATATTTT
CASSLEVFSGNTIYF
>many|TRBJ1-2|TRBV4-3|NA
TGCGCCAGCAGCCAAGATACGCTCGGGGGCCGCTATGGCTACACCTTC
CASSQDTLGGRYGYTF
>few|TRBJ1-1|TRBV7-2|NA
TGTGCCAGCAGCTTATCGGCCGTTGAAATAAGCGCTGAAGCTTTCTTT
CASSLSAVEISAEAFF
>many|TRBJ2-7|TRBV4-1|TRBD2
TGCGCCAGCAGCCAAGAATCCAGCGGGGGGTACCCCTACGAGCAGTACTTC
CASSQESSGGYPYEQYF
>many|TRBJ1-3|TRBV6-5|NA
TGTGCCAGCAGTCGGAGATCGAGATCTGGAAACACCATATATTTT
CASSRRSRSGNTIYF
>many|TRBJ1-5|TRBV19|NA
TGTGCCAGTAGCTCTCACGGCAATCAGCCCCAGCATTTT
CASSSHGNQPQHF
>many|TRBJ2-5|TRBV7-2|TRBD2
TGTGCCAGCAGCCCCCGACTAGCGGGAGGGCCAGGTAGTGAGACCCAGTACTTC
CASSPRLAGGPGSETQYF
>many|TRBJ2-5|TRBV7-2|NA
TGTGCCAGCAGCTTAGATTGGCAACGGGAGACCCAGTACTTC
CASSLDWQRETQYF
>many|TRBJ2-3|TRBV3-1|TRBD2
TGTGCCAGCAGCTCTCCTAGCGGTCCTAGCACAGATACGCAGTATTTT
CASSSPSGPSTDTQYF
>many|TRBJ2-6|TRBV5-6|NA
TGTGCCAGCAGCTTGTGGCAGGGTGGCTTCGCCTCTGGGGCCAACGTCCTGACTTTC
CASSLWQGGFASGANVLTF
>many|TRBJ1-6|TRBV5-1|TRBD1
TGCGCCAGCAGCCCGGGACAGGGTAATTCACCCCTCCACTTT
CASSPGQGNSPLHF
>few|TRBJ2-5|TRBV6-6|NA
TGTGCCAGCAGTTATGAGGGGGGCGCGGGGACCCAGTACTTC
CASSYEGGAGTQYF
>many|TRBJ2-3|TRBV5-5|NA
TGTGCCAGCAGCTTGGTACGACAGGTCCACACAGATACGCAGTATTTT
CASSLVRQVHTDTQYF
>many|TRBJ1-2|TRBV5-1|TRBD1
TGCGCCAGCAGCGTAGCCCGGACAGGGGATGGCTACACCTTC
CASSVARTGDGYTF
>many|TRBJ1-2|TRBV13|TRBD1
TGTGCCAGCAGCGCGGACAGGGGACGTGGCTACACCTTC
CASSADRGRGYTF
>many|TRBJ1-1|TRBV5-1|NA
TGCGCCAGCAGCTTGGGTACAGGGTCTTTGGACACTGAAGCTTTCTTT
CASSLGTGSLDTEAFF